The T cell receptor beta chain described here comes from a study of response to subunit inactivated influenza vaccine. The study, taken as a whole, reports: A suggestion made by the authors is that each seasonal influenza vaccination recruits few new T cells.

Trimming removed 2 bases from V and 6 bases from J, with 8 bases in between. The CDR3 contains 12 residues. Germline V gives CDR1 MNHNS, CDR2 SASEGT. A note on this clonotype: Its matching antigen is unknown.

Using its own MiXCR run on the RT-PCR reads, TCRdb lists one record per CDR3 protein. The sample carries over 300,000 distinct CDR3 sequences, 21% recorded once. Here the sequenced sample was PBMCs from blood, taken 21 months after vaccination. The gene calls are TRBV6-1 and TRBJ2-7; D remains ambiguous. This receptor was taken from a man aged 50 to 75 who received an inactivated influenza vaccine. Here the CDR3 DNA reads TGTGCCAGCAGTGAAAGTAAGTCCGAGCAGTACTTC. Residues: CASSESKSEQYF.